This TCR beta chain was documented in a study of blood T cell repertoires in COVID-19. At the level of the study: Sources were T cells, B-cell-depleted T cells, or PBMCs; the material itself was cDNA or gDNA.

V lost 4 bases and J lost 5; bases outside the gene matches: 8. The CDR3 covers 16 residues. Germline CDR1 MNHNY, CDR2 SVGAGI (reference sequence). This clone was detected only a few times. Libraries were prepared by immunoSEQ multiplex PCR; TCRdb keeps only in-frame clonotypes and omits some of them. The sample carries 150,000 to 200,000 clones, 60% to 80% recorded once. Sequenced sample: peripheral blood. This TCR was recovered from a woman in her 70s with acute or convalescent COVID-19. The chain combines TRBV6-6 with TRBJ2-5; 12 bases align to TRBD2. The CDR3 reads CASSFLGLAGGETQYF. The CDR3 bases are TGTGCCAGCAGTTTTCTGGGGCTAGCGGGAGGGGAGACCCAGTACTTC.